This T cell receptor (beta chain) stems from a study of blood T cell repertoires in COVID-19. About the study: The cDNA or gDNA used as material had been derived from T cells, B-cell-depleted T cells, or PBMCs.

Authors' methods: For nucleated cells, counts were estimated from reference gene primer amplification. TCRdb keeps only in-frame clones here, not all; method: immunoSEQ multiplex PCR. V, J and clone size are taken as reported in that table, and D and trimming were inferred from the DNA itself. The sample has more than 85,000 clones; 84% are singletons. The CDR3 runs to 15 residues. Germline trimming cut 5 bases from V and 6 bases from J; bases unmatched to any gene: 10. Germline CDR1 and CDR2: SGHRS and YFSETQ. The V call is TRBV5-1, the J call TRBJ1-5; the match to TRBD1 covers 8 bases. Input material: peripheral blood. The clonotype was recovered from a man between 35 and 55 years old with active or convalescent COVID-19. CDR3 amino acids: CASSYGQGDGQPQHF. The CDR3 DNA follows: TGCGCCAGCAGTTACGGACAGGGTGACGGTCAGCCCCAGCATTTT.